This T cell receptor beta chain stems from a study of blood T cell repertoires in COVID-19. In the study overall: Acute-phase and convalescent COVID-19 samples originated in the United States, Italy and Spain. From T cells, B-cell-depleted T cells, or PBMCs came the material, which was cDNA or gDNA.

A few counts support this clone. V lost 7 bases and J lost 6, with 19 bases in between. The CDR3 contains 15 residues. The germline gives CDR1 MGHDK, CDR2 SYGVNS. In the original workflow: Counts of nucleated cells, estimated from reference gene primer amplification, were obtained. Method: immunoSEQ multiplex PCR; TCRdb's copy keeps in-frame clones and lacks some. V and J calls and clone size are those listed in that table; D and trimming were worked out from the DNA. In the table there are about 41,000 clones, about 83% of which are singletons. The genes are TRBV25-1 and TRBJ2-1, with a possible D match to TRBD2 (6 bases). The receptor's source is an elderly woman with active or convalescent COVID-19. Input material: peripheral blood. CDR3 residues: CASISSGAGSNEQFF. The CDR3 DNA reads as TGTGCCAGCATCTCCTCGGGAGCCGGATCCAATGAGCAGTTCTTC.